This TCR beta chain was recovered during a study of T-cell memory formation after mild COVID-19. Study-wide background: Each donor largely had its own TCR clusters.

TCR alpha and TCR beta cDNA libraries with sample barcodes and UMIs came from 5'RACE using constant-segment primers. TCRdb itself ran the 5' RACE reads through MiXCR, one entry per CDR3 protein. This sample has about 340,000 distinct CDR3 sequences; approximately 15% occur once, and the top ten carry about a fifth. Overall study findings and caveats: Proof of SARS-CoV-2 specificity was absent for the second-wave clones that crested on day 37.

This clonotype was seen only a few times. Its antigen is currently unknown. Trimming took off 0 bases at V and 0 bases at J, with 12 bases between the two ends. Germline CDR1 is MNHEY and CDR2 is SVGAGI. This CDR3 region has 18 residues. The sequence derives from a man between 18 and 35 years old who had mild COVID-19 (a few samples of this study predate the infection). Cell type and time point are not known. The material sequenced was PBMCs or a T cell subset sorted from them (not recorded which). The rearrangement uses TRBV6-5 and TRBJ2-6; D possibly uses TRBD1 or TRBD2 (5 bases each). In nucleotides, the CDR3 is TGTGCCAGCAGTTACTCGGCCAGGGACCTCTCTGGGGCCAACGTCCTGACTTTC. Amino acids: CASSYSARDLSGANVLTF.